These 2 T cell receptor beta chains came from one sample sequenced in a study of T cells in Graves' hyperthyroidism and ophthalmopathy. TCR beta CDR3 regions were amplified from RNA transcripts. HTBI primers were the set used in a first-round RT-PCR of the TCR CDR3. TCRdb used MiXCR to reprocess the multiplex PCR reads, holding one entry per CDR3 protein. The sample lists about 540,000 distinct CDR3 sequences, 40% to 55% occurring once. Sequencing was done on a sample of peripheral blood or thyroid tissue (not recorded which). Source of these receptors: a woman between 18 and 29 years old with Graves' hyperthyroidism.

On this clonotype: Compared with germline, one end of the junction differs, possibly owing to a read error. For the CDR3, the DNA is TGTGCCAGCAGCTTACTAGGACAGATCTATGACTACACCTTC. Amino acid sequence: CASSLLGQIYDYTF. This sequence joins TRBV7-9 and TRBJ1-2, with D tentatively TRBD1 (6 bases). CDR1 is SEHNR and CDR2 is FQNEAQ in the germline V gene (reference sequence). The length of the CDR3 is 14 residues.

As to this clonotype: The junction differs from germline at one of its ends, possibly a read error. The J gene is TRBJ1-5, the V gene TRBV7-9, with a weak D call TRBD1 (5 bases). The V gene's germline CDR1 is SEHNR and CDR2 FQNEAQ (reference sequence). The CDR3 runs 16 residues. The CDR3 is CACSLALDTRGLPQHF. CDR3 bases: TGTGCCTGCAGCCTCGCATTGGACACCCGTGGGTTGCCCCAGCATTTT.